This paragraph reports one T cell receptor beta chain. This CDR3 comprises 15 residues. V was cut by 0 bases and J by 0 bases, with 9 bases left in between. Germline V gives CDR1 SGHRS, CDR2 YFSETQ. This entry comes from a study of shared clonotypes between healthy human individuals. Positively selected for CCR7, the CD45RO-negative cells used as naive CD8 cells excluded terminally differentiated effector memory CD45RA+ cells. The repertoire was sequenced with immunoSEQ multiplex PCR; TCRdb's copy has only in-frame clones and lacks some. The top ten hold 1.2% of the sample, which has under 2,000,000 clones, about 95% seen once.

Sequences were obtained from naive CD8+ T cells sorted from blood. V usage is TRBV5-1 and J usage is TRBJ1-1; no clear D gene. The clonotype was recovered from a man younger than 30 in good health. This chain's CDR3 is CASSLEAPMNTEAFF. In DNA form, the CDR3 reads TGCGCCAGCAGCTTGGAGGCACCTATGAACACTGAAGCTTTCTTT.